These 9 T cell receptor beta chains originate from one sample sequenced in a study of identical twins. MiXCR was run by TCRdb on the 5' RACE reads, yielding one entry per CDR3 protein. The sample lists around 1.7 million distinct CDR3 sequences, 32% occurring once. Sequences were obtained from cord blood. Receptors originate from a newborn girl in good health.

This CDR3 is CASSTWRTDTQYF. DNA of the CDR3: TGTGCCAGCAGCACCTGGCGGACAGATACGCAGTATTTT. The V and J genes are TRBV11-2 and TRBJ2-3, with D unclear. V was pared by 5 bases and J by 3 bases, with 9 bases between. Per the germline V gene, CDR1 is SGHAT and CDR2 is FQNNGV. The CDR3 length is 13 residues.

V gene TRBV7-2 combines with J gene TRBJ1-1; 7 nucleotides match TRBD1. Germline V CDR1 and CDR2: SGHTA, FQGNSA. Trimming removed 6 bases from V and 4 bases from J; junction bases left unmatched: 8. The CDR3 runs 14 residues. CDR3 sequence: CASSRDSRGTEAFF. CDR3 sequence (DNA): TGTGCCAGCAGTCGGGACAGTCGGGGCACTGAAGCTTTCTTT.

The chain combines TRBV20-1 with TRBJ2-5; 15 bases fit TRBD2. The CDR3 extends over 15 amino acids. Trimming took 1 base from V and 11 from J; bases not matched to a gene: 8. CDR1 and CDR2 from the germline V gene are DFQATT and SNEGSKA (reference sequence). The CDR3 coding sequence is TGCAGTGCTAGAGGGACTAGCGGGAGGGATAATGAGCAGTACTTC. Encoded protein: CSARGTSGRDNEQYF.

This clonotype was counted a few times. J is TRBJ2-1 and V is TRBV12-3 or TRBV12-4; D unresolved. V shed 6 bases and J shed 6 bases, with 9 bases lying between them. The CDR3 length is 12 residues. CDR3 nucleotide sequence: TGTGCCAGCAGGACCACAGCCAATGAGCAGTTCTTC. It encodes CASRTTANEQFF.

The chain has TRBV6-6 and TRBJ2-3, with unresolved D. Germline CDR1 MNHNY, CDR2 SVGAGI (reference sequence). Trimming removed 4 bases at V and 3 bases at J, with 20 bases between. The CDR3 has 17 amino acids. CDR3 nucleotides: TGTGCCAGCAGTTCTGACCCCTACCGCGGCTCTACAGATACGCAGTATTTT. Amino acids: CASSSDPYRGSTDTQYF.

This clonotype was seen only once. In DNA, the CDR3 is TGTGCCAGCGGGCTGGGGTATCAGGGACAACTATCTTTCACAGATACGCAGTATTTT. Translating it yields CASGLGYQGQLSFTDTQYF. V and J are TRBV5-6 and TRBJ2-3; a weak D match, TRBD1 (6 bases). With 7 bases removed from V and 2 bases from J, the gap between germline ends came to 29 bases. The CDR3 is 19 residues long. Germline V gene sequence: CDR1 SGHDT, CDR2 YYEEEE.

This clonotype has at least ten counts. V usage is TRBV6-2 or TRBV6-3 and J usage is TRBJ2-7, with 13 bases fitting TRBD2. The CDR3 runs to 17 residues. Per the germline V gene, CDR1 is MNHEY and CDR2 is SVGEGT. The ends lost 4 bases at V and 3 bases at J; junction bases unmatched: 9. The CDR3: CASSFRTSGRPGYEQYF. The CDR3 DNA follows: TGTGCCAGCAGTTTCCGGACTAGCGGGAGACCAGGCTACGAGCAGTACTTC.

The table lists this clonotype with many counts. This chain links TRBV28 with TRBJ1-2, with no clear D. With 2 bases removed from V and 6 bases from J, the gap between germline ends came to 19 bases. This CDR3 is built from 16 residues. Germline loops: CDR1 MDHEN, CDR2 SYDVKM. DNA for the CDR3: TGTGCCAGCAGTTTACTCCCCTCCTTTACGGTTAATGGCTACACCTTC. Translation: CASSLLPSFTVNGYTF.

In its sample, this clonotype was seen once. At one boundary the junction diverges from the germline segment, which might be a read error. The gene calls are TRBV6-5 and TRBJ2-1; tentatively, D is TRBD1 or TRBD2 (5 bases each). CDR3 length: 17 residues. The germline V gene has CDR1 MNHEY and CDR2 SVGAGI. CDR3 loop: CASSYSSTGTSYTEQFF. CDR3 coding DNA: TGTGCCAGCAGTTACTCGTCAACCGGGACCTCATACACTGAGCAGTTCTTC.